This T cell receptor beta chain was captured in a study of blood T cell repertoires in COVID-19. The overall study: Donors in the United States, Italy and Spain gave samples during acute or convalescent COVID-19. PBMCs, B-cell-depleted T cells, or T cells were the source of the cDNA or gDNA that made up the material.

CDR3 size: 16 residues. The germline gives CDR1 SGHRS, CDR2 YFSETQ. The V end lost 0 bases, the J end lost 2 bases, and 13 bases lay between the germline ends. Only in-frame clones appear in the TCRdb table, and some are missing; sequencing was by immunoSEQ multiplex PCR. The repertoire has about 140,000 clones, 88% of them found once; the top ten carry 8% to 11%. Sequencing was carried out using peripheral blood. This chain connects TRBV5-1 to TRBJ2-3; D gene ambiguous. The origin of this receptor is a man aged 50 or older with active or convalescent COVID-19. The CDR3 DNA follows: TGCGCCAGCAGCTTGGTAGTGGTCCGTAACACAGATACGCAGTATTTT. This sequence encodes CASSLVVVRNTDTQYF.